This T cell receptor beta chain was sequenced for a study of blood T cell repertoires in COVID-19. As for the study in general: The study drew acute and convalescent COVID-19 samples from the United States, Italy and Spain. Sources were T cells, B-cell-depleted T cells, or PBMCs; the material itself was cDNA or gDNA.

The data were produced by immunoSEQ multiplex PCR, yet TCRdb's version contains in-frame clones alone and is incomplete. Here the sample spans hundreds of thousands of clones, 75% to 90% being singletons. Participants were aged roughly 18 to 100 years from approximately 25 US areas. V gave up 5 bases and J gave up 1 base, with 18 bases separating them. Germline V gene lookup returns CDR1 SNHLY and CDR2 FYNNEI. This CDR3 comprises 17 residues. Sequenced: PBMCs or T cells enriched from blood (not recorded which). This TCR was recovered from a middle-aged woman who had recovered from COVID-19. This chain links TRBV2 with TRBJ2-4; TRBD1 is a possible D gene (6 bases). CDR3 DNA sequence: TGTGCCAGCAGTCCCTACAGGGCGACGTCGGCCAAAAACATTCAGTACTTC. This codes for CASSPYRATSAKNIQYF.